Each of the 24 T cell receptor beta chains below was sequenced from the same sample in a study of tumor and adjacent non-tumor tissue in lung cancer. This sample's RNA came from whole unsorted tissue. The library came from three nested PCR rounds adapted from ARM-PCR protocols. One entry per CDR3 protein results from TCRdb running MiXCR on the multiplex PCR reads. The table records over 130,000 distinct CDR3 sequences, approximately 64% of them present only once. Material for sequencing was lung tumor tissue. The receptors derive from a man between 60 and 75 years old with small cell lung cancer.

The chain joins TRBV24-1 to TRBJ2-1; 13 positions match TRBD2. The V gene's germline CDR1 is KGHDR and CDR2 SFDVKD. The CDR3 consists of 18 residues. V lost 6 bases, J lost 1 base, and 8 bases stayed unmatched. CDR3 loop: CATSYGLAGAGSYNEQFF. The CDR3 DNA follows: TGTGCCACCAGTTACGGACTAGCGGGAGCTGGTTCCTACAATGAGCAGTTCTTC.

Of note for this clonotype: Its ends do not fully match the called genes, so a read error is possible. The rearrangement uses TRBV4-2 and TRBJ1-2, with 7 positions matching TRBD1. Germline V gene lookup returns CDR1 LGHNA and CDR2 YNFKEQ. This CDR3 has 18 amino acids. CDR3 residues: CTSSQPQGGEGGSYGYTF. The CDR3 DNA sequence: TGTACCAGCAGCCAACCCCAGGGGGGAGAGGGAGGTTCCTATGGCTACACCTTC.

This clonotype was recorded a few times. A much larger clone is a single base away; this may be a read error. The V and J genes are TRBV12-3 or TRBV12-4 and TRBJ2-7; D uncertain. Trimming shortened V by 2 bases and J by 8 bases, and 10 bases separated the two germline ends. This CDR3 is built from 12 residues. The CDR3 coding sequence is TGTGCCAGCAGTTTAAGGGTGTACAAGCAGTACTTC. Protein: CASSLRVYKQYF.

A note on this clonotype: The CDR3 end shows no conserved phenylalanine or tryptophan, and so a read error is likely. The rearrangement links TRBV12-3 or TRBV12-4 to TRBJ2-5, with a weak D call TRBD1 (6 bases). This CDR3 region has 15 residues. As DNA, the CDR3 is TGTACAAGCAGTCCAAACGGACAGTGGAGAGAGACCCAGTACTAC. Amino acid sequence: CTSSPNGQWRETQYY.

Concerning this clonotype: This CDR3 is missing its conserved last phenylalanine or tryptophan, likely due to a read error. The rearrangement joins TRBV20-1 to TRBJ2-3; D ambiguous. CDR1 and CDR2 from the germline V gene are DFQATT and SNEGSKA (reference sequence). V was pared by 1 base and J by 7 bases, with 6 bases between. This CDR3 spans 11 amino acids. The CDR3 loop reads CSARAHNTQYY. The CDR3 region has the DNA TGCAGTGCTAGAGCCCATAATACGCAGTATTAT.

This clonotype was detected many times. This rearrangement joins TRBV11-3 to TRBJ1-2; the D is unclear. Trimming removed 1 base from V and 5 bases from J, with 2 bases in between. This CDR3 comprises 11 residues. Germline loops: CDR1 SGHNT, CDR2 YENEEA. The CDR3 loop reads CASSLGYGYTF. Here the CDR3 DNA reads TGTGCCAGCAGCTTAGGTTATGGCTACACCTTC.

The V and J genes are TRBV29-1 and TRBJ2-2, with 8 bases that match TRBD1. The germline gives CDR1 SQVTM, CDR2 ANQGSEA. The junction had 7 bases not matched to a gene; V was cut back by 6 bases and J by 4 bases. This CDR3 is 14 amino acids long. The CDR3: CSVSGGDCTGELFF. Written as DNA, the CDR3 is TGCAGCGTCTCAGGGGGCGACTGCACCGGGGAGCTGTTTTTT.

Remarks on this clonotype: A junction boundary mismatches the germline segment, possibly from a read error. This chain joins TRBV11-1 and TRBJ1-6; D gene uncertain. The CDR3 extends over 14 amino acids. Germline V gene data show CDR1 as SGHAT and CDR2 as FQDESV (reference sequence). The CDR3 reads CTSSFSEHNPPLHF. As DNA, the CDR3 is TGTACCAGCAGCTTCTCAGAACATAATCCACCCCTCCACTTT.

This clonotype was picked up many times. This chain connects TRBV6-1 to TRBJ2-7; tentative D call: TRBD2 (6 bases). With 2 bases removed from V and 5 bases from J, the gap between germline ends came to 13 bases. CDR3 size: 14 residues. The germline gives CDR1 MNHNS, CDR2 SASEGT. CDR3 amino acids: CASSERGGSDEQYF. CDR3 nucleotides: TGTGCCAGCAGTGAACGGGGAGGTAGCGACGAGCAGTACTTC.

This clonotype has at least ten counts. This chain joins TRBV11-2 and TRBJ2-1, with 7 bases identical to TRBD2. Germline V gene sequence: CDR1 SGHAT, CDR2 FQNNGV. V lost 5 bases and J lost 5; bases outside the gene matches: 12. The CDR3 is made up of 16 amino acids. CDR3 DNA sequence: TGTGCCAGCAGCCACCTTATAGGGACTAATAACAATGAGCAGTTCTTC. It encodes CASSHLIGTNNNEQFF. Supplemented by reference TRBV11-2 and TRBJ2-1, the full variable domain reads EAGVAQSPRYKIIEKRQSVAFWCNPISGHATLYWYQQILGQGPKLLIQFQNNGVVDDSQLPKDRFSAERLKGVDSTLKIQPAKLEDSAVYLCASSHLIGTNNNEQFFGPGTRLTVL.

This chain uses TRBV6-6 with TRBJ1-1; D uncertain. The germline V and J ends were trimmed by 0 bases and 7 bases, with 12 bases remaining between them. Germline-derived CDR1 and CDR2 are MNHNY and SVGAGI (reference sequence). The CDR3 is 14 residues long. The CDR3 DNA follows: TGTGCCAGCAGTTACTCTGCAGGCGGCAATGAAGCTTTCTTT. It is translated as CASSYSAGGNEAFF.

The chain carries TRBV11-2 and TRBJ1-6; TRBD1 is a possible D gene (6 bases). The V end was cut by 6 bases, the J end by 6 bases, with 12 bases between. CDR3 length: 14 amino acids. Germline V gene sequence: CDR1 SGHAT, CDR2 FQNNGV. The CDR3 spells CASSLPGANSPLHF. In nucleotides, the CDR3 is TGTGCCAGCAGTTTACCGGGGGCTAATTCACCCCTCCACTTT.

In this sample, this clonotype turned up many times. The chain carries TRBV6-1 and TRBJ2-1, with no clear D. Germline values: CDR1 MNHNS, CDR2 SASEGT. The CDR3 is made up of 16 amino acids. Trimming removed 3 bases at V and 8 bases at J, with 20 bases between. The CDR3 DNA is TGTGCCAGCAGTGAGGTGCCACCAGTCTCGGGCGATGAGCAGTTCTTC. Translation: CASSEVPPVSGDEQFF.

The V gene is TRBV11-1, the J gene TRBJ2-1, with 10 bases aligning to TRBD2. CDR1 and CDR2 (germline): SGHAT, FQDESV (reference sequence). J gave up 2 bases and V 6 bases, and 4 bases lay outside the gene matches. This CDR3 spans 15 amino acids. In nucleotides, the CDR3 is TGTGCCAGCAGTGCTAGCGGGAGAACCTACAATGAGCAGTTCTTC. This codes for CASSASGRTYNEQFF.

In the case of this clonotype: At one boundary the junction diverges from the germline segment, which might be a read error. V gene TRBV4-2 combines with J gene TRBJ2-7; TRBD1 is a possible D gene (5 bases). CDR3 length equals 13 residues. Germline V gene lookup returns CDR1 LGHNA and CDR2 YNFKEQ. The CDR3, as DNA: TGTGTCAGCAGCCAAGATCAGGGCAATGAGCAGTACTTC. Residues: CVSSQDQGNEQYF.

Regarding this clonotype: The junction differs from germline at one of its ends, possibly a read error. This chain connects TRBV11-3 to TRBJ2-7; possible D gene TRBD2, 6 bases. Per germline, CDR1 SGHNT and CDR2 YENEEA. This CDR3 spans 14 amino acids. CDR3: CTSSKGTVPYEQYF. The CDR3 bases are TGTACCAGCAGCAAAGGGACTGTCCCCTACGAGCAGTACTTT. The variable domain in full, with the rest retrieved from reference TRBV11-3 and TRBJ2-7, is EAGVVQSPRYKIIEKKQPVAFWCNPISGHNTLYWYLQNLGQGPELLIRYENEEAVDDSQLPKDRFSAERLKGVDSTLKIQPAELGDSAVYLCTSSKGTVPYEQYFGPGTRLTVT.

About this clonotype: A much larger clone lies one base from this, so it may be a read error. The rearrangement uses TRBV20-1 and TRBJ1-5; 7 bases agree with TRBD1. Germline loops: CDR1 DFQATT, CDR2 SNEGSKA (reference sequence). The CDR3 spans 14 residues. With 4 bases clipped from V and 2 bases from J, the junction kept 5 bases outside the gene matches. As DNA, the CDR3 is TGCAGTGCTATAGTCGGGACAGGCAATCAGCCCCAGCATTTT. This encodes CSAIVGTGNQPQHF.

This clonotype occurred many times. This chain links TRBV4-2 with TRBJ2-7; 7 bases match TRBD2. CDR3 size: 15 residues. Per germline, CDR1 LGHNA and CDR2 YNFKEQ. Trimming took 1 base from V and 3 from J; bases not matched to a gene: 6. CDR3 residues: CASSQVGRENYEQYF. The CDR3 DNA reads as TGTGCCAGCAGCCAAGTGGGGCGGGAGAACTACGAGCAGTACTTC.

This clonotype has only a few counts. This sequence may be a read error, since a much larger clone differs from it by one base. The chain recombines TRBV4-1 with TRBJ1-1; D perhaps matches TRBD1 (5 bases). The germline V gene has CDR1 MGHRA and CDR2 YSYEKL. This CDR3 contains 14 residues. The V and J ends lost 3 bases and 8 bases respectively, with 16 bases between them. Written as DNA, the CDR3 is TGCGCCAGCAGCCAGAGCACCGGGACTGCGGAAGCTTTCTTT. As protein: CASSQSTGTAEAFF.

This clonotype was counted at least ten times. Since a much larger clone is just one base distant, this may be a read error. The chain has TRBV4-2 and TRBJ1-1; no firm D call. The CDR3 covers 13 residues. Per the germline V gene, CDR1 is LGHNA and CDR2 is YNFKEQ. The CDR3 nucleotides are TGTGCCAGCAGCCTCCCGGAGAACACTGAAACTTTCTTT. Translated, it gives CASSLPENTETFF.

This clonotype was found a few times. The rearrangement links TRBV10-3 to TRBJ1-2, with 7 positions matching TRBD1. This CDR3 has 14 amino acids. V lost 2 bases and J lost 0; bases outside the gene matches: 0. Germline values: CDR1 ENHRY, CDR2 SYGVKD. Here the CDR3 DNA reads TGTGCCATCAGTGAGGGGACAGCTAACTATGGCTACACCTTC. Translating gives CAISEGTANYGYTF.

A word on this clonotype: Given a much more abundant clone one base away, this may be a read error. This sequence joins TRBV12-3 or TRBV12-4 and TRBJ2-7, with D hard to call. The length of the CDR3 is 11 residues. The CDR3 DNA sequence: TGTGCCAGCAGTCAGATCGACGAGCAGTGCTTC. Translation: CASSQIDEQCF.

Turning to this clonotype: The junction and the germline gene differ at one end; a read error may be behind it. V and J are TRBV13 and TRBJ1-1; D is unclear. The CDR3 loop spans 15 amino acids. CDR1 is PRHDT and CDR2 is FYEKMQ in the germline V gene (reference sequence). CDR3 nucleotides: TGTGTCAGCAAGACTCGGGGAGGCATGAACACTGAAGCTTTCTTT. Protein product: CVSKTRGGMNTEAFF.

This clonotype was detected ten times or more. CDR3 sequence: CASSQAGTSAYEQYF. CDR3 nucleotide sequence: TGCGCCAGCAGCCAAGCCGGGACTAGCGCCTACGAGCAGTACTTC. The genes are TRBV4-1 and TRBJ2-7; 10 nucleotides align to TRBD2. Germline-derived CDR1 and CDR2 are MGHRA and YSYEKL. J was trimmed by 2 bases and V by 1 base; bases with no gene match: 2. CDR3 length: 15 residues.